These T cell receptor beta chains were read from a single sample in a study of OX40 agonist ivuxolimab in advanced cancers. TCRdb's copy holds only in-frame clones and misses some; the assay was immunoSEQ multiplex PCR. The sample has under 80,000 clones; roughly 80% are singletons. The source was CD4+ or CD8+ T cells sorted from blood, collected in a trial of the OX40 agonist ivuxolimab. All receptors come from an adult with an advanced solid tumor such as melanoma, head and neck, liver or kidney cancer. Each CDR3 is given with its conserved first and last residue. A D gene is named only where the DNA matches it firmly. The size of a clone is reported for some rows only, either as once, few or many, or as a class for expanded clones.

D gene	V gene	J gene	clone size	CDR3 DNA	CDR3 protein
.	TRBV4-2	TRBJ1-1	.	TGTGCCAGCAAACCTGGGCGGGGGGGCATGGACACTGAAGCTTTCTTT	CASKPGRGGMDTEAFF
TRBD1	TRBV4-1	TRBJ1-6	.	TGCGCCAGCAGCCAGTCAGTGATAACAGGGGCAGGTAATTCACCCCTCCACTTT	CASSQSVITGAGNSPLHF
.	TRBV14	TRBJ2-1	.	TGTGCCAGCAGCCTGCATCTCGGGGGCAATGAGCAGTTCTTC	CASSLHLGGNEQFF
.	TRBV6-1	TRBJ1-5	medium-sized	TGTGCCAGCACCGAACAGTGGGGTCAGCCCCAGCATTTT	CASTEQWGQPQHF
.	TRBV11-1	TRBJ2-6	.	TGTGCCAGCAGCCCAAGAGAAGGGCAACTCTCTGGGGCCAACGTCCTGACTTTC	CASSPREGQLSGANVLTF
.	TRBV7-2	TRBJ1-6	once	TGTGCCAGCAGCTTAGTCAGGGTCTATAGTTCACCCCTCCACTTT	CASSLVRVYSSPLHF
.	TRBV5-1	TRBJ2-5	few	TGCGCCAGCAGCTTGGTTATAGAGGAGACCCAGTACTTC	CASSLVIEETQYF
.	TRBV27	TRBJ2-7	.	TGTGCCAGCAGCCGACTCGGGGCCTACGAGCAGTACTTC	CASSRLGAYEQYF
.	TRBV25-1	TRBJ2-2	.	TGTGCCAGCACGATCGGGACGGACACCGGGGAGCTGTTTTTT	CASTIGTDTGELFF
.	TRBV5-1	TRBJ2-3	.	TGCGCCAGCAGCTACACTAGGGATACGCAGTATTTT	CASSYTRDTQYF